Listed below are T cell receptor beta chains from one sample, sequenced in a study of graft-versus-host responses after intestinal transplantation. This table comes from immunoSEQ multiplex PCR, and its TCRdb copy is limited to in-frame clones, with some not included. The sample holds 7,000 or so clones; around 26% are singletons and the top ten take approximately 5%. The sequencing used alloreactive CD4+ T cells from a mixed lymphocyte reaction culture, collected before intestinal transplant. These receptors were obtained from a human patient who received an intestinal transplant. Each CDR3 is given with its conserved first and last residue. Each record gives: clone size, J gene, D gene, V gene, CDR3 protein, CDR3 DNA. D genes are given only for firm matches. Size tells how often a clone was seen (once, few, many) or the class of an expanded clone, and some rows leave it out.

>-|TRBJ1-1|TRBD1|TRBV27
CASTRGTGGPRNTEAFF
TGTGCCAGCACCCGAGGGACAGGGGGCCCTCGGAACACTGAAGCTTTCTTT
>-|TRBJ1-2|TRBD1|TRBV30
CAQGARQYGYTF
TGTGCCCAGGGGGCAAGACAGTATGGCTACACCTTC
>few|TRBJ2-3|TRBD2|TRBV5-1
CASSSLAGAPYTQYF
TGCGCCAGCAGCTCGCTAGCGGGAGCCCCTTATACGCAGTATTTT
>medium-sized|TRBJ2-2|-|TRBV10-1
CARSESGPYGRPNTGELFF
TGCGCCAGAAGTGAGTCCGGCCCCTATGGGCGGCCGAACACCGGGGAGCTGTTTTTT
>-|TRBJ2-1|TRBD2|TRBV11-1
CASSVSGRSYNEQFF
TGTGCCAGCAGCGTTAGCGGGAGGTCCTACAATGAGCAGTTCTTC
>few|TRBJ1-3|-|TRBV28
CASTLPGRSSGNTIYF
TGTGCCAGCACTCTCCCGGGACGGAGCTCTGGAAACACCATATATTTT
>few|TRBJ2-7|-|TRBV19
CASSFSFTGVTYEQYF
TGTGCCAGTAGTTTCTCTTTTACGGGAGTGACCTACGAGCAGTACTTC
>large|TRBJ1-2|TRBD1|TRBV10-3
CAIRDRVEPYGYTF
TGTGCCATCAGGGACAGGGTCGAACCCTATGGCTACACCTTC
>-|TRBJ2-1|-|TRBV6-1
CASTLTRYNEQFF
TGTGCCAGCACCCTCACTAGATACAATGAGCAGTTCTTC
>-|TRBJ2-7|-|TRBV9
CASSVVGSSYEQYF
TGTGCCAGCAGCGTAGTGGGGAGCTCCTACGAGCAGTACTTC
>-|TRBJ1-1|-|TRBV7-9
CASSSTTAYGAEAFF
TGTGCCAGCAGCTCTACCACTGCTTACGGGGCTGAAGCTTTCTTT
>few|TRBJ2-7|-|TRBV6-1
CASRQGSHYEQYF
TGTGCCAGCAGGCAGGGGAGCCACTACGAGCAGTACTTC
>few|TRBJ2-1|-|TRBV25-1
CASSEEKLGRTYNEQFF
TGTGCCAGCAGTGAAGAAAAGTTGGGACGGACCTACAATGAGCAGTTCTTC
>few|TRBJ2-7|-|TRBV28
CASSSTRSYEQYF
TGTGCCAGCAGTTCTACCCGCTCCTACGAGCAGTACTTC
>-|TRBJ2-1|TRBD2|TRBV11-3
CASSLVASGDNEQFF
TGTGCCAGCAGCTTAGTGGCTAGCGGGGATAATGAGCAGTTCTTC
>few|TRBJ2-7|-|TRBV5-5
CASSSGWRGLAYEQYF
TGTGCCAGCAGTTCAGGGTGGAGGGGCCTCGCCTACGAGCAGTACTTC
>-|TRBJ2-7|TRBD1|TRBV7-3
CASSPRQGPYEQYF
TGTGCCAGCAGCCCAAGACAGGGGCCCTACGAGCAGTACTTC
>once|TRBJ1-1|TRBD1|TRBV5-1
CASSLGQENTEAFF
TGCGCCAGCAGCCTAGGACAGGAGAACACTGAAGCTTTCTTT
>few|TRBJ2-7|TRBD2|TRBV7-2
CASSLAREVGEQYF
TGTGCCAGCAGCTTAGCCCGGGAGGTGGGGGAGCAGTACTTC
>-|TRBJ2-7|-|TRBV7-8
CASSFGFSYEQYF
TGTGCCAGCAGCTTTGGCTTCTCCTACGAGCAGTACTTC
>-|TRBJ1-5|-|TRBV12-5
CASGLETDQPQHF
TGTGCTAGTGGTTTGGAGACAGATCAGCCCCAGCATTTT
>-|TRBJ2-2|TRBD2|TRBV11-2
CASTLLAGGPAGELFF
TGTGCCAGCACCCTATTAGCGGGCGGGCCGGCCGGGGAGCTGTTTTTT
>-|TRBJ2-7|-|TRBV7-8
CASSFAGYNEQYF
TGTGCCAGCAGCTTTGCAGGGTACAACGAGCAGTACTTC
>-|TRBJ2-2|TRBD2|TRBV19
CASTEIPPHGRKHRGAVF
TGTGCCAGTACCGAAATTCCTCCTCACGGGAGGAAACACCGGGGAGCTGTTTTT
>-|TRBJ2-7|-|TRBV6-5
CASSGSSYEQYF
TGTGCCAGCTCGGGGAGTTCCTACGAGCAGTACTTC
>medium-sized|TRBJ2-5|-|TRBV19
CASSIGRSQETQYF
TGTGCCAGTAGTATTGGGAGGAGCCAAGAGACCCAGTACTTC
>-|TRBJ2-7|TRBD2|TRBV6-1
CASRYGLENEQYF
TGTGCCAGCAGGTATGGACTAGAAAACGAGCAGTACTTC
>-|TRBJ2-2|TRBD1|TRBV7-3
CASNIQGANTGELFF
TGTGCCAGCAACATCCAGGGGGCCAACACCGGGGAGCTGTTTTTT
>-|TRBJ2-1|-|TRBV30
CAWTRRSPRGQFF
TGTGCCTGGACTCGGCGGTCTCCTCGGGGGCAGTTCTTC
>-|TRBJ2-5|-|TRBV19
CASRNQGQETQYF
TGTGCCAGTAGAAATCAGGGGCAAGAGACCCAGTACTTC
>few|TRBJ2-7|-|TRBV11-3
CASSARRSGEQYF
TGTGCCAGCAGCGCCCGCCGGTCCGGGGAGCAGTACTTC
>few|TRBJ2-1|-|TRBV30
CAWSVPRSYNEQFF
TGTGCCTGGAGTGTCCCTAGATCCTACAATGAGCAGTTCTTC
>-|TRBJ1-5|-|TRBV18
CASSPSWGGGGQPQHF
TGTGCCAGCTCACCGTCCTGGGGGGGCGGCGGTCAGCCCCAGCATTTT
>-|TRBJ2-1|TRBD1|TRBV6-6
CASSRDRGPQNEQFF
TGTGCCAGCAGCCGGGACAGGGGACCCCAGAATGAGCAGTTCTTC
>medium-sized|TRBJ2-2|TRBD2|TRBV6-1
CASSAGKAGPGELFF
TGTGCCAGCAGTGCAGGAAAAGCGGGACCCGGGGAGCTGTTTTTT
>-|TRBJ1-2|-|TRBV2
CASSELGNYGYTF
TGTGCCAGCAGTGAACTGGGTAACTATGGCTACACCTTC
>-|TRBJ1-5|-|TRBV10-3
CAISAFPGGQPQHF
TGTGCCATCAGTGCCTTCCCTGGTGGTCAGCCCCAGCATTTT
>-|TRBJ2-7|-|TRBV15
CATSRDVGYEQYF
TGTGCCACCAGCAGAGATGTGGGATACGAGCAGTACTTC
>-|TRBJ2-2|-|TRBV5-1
CASSLVAANTGELFF
TGCGCCAGCAGCTTGGTCGCAGCGAACACCGGGGAGCTGTTTTTT
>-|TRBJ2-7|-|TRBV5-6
CASSLVQGNEQYF
TGTGCCAGCAGCTTGGTCCAGGGAAACGAGCAGTACTTC
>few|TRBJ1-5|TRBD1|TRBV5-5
CASSLGQGSFGNQPQHF
TGTGCCAGCAGCTTGGGACAGGGGAGTTTTGGCAATCAGCCCCAGCATTTT
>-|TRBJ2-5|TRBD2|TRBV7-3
CASSSGLAGQETQYF
TGTGCCAGCAGCTCAGGACTAGCGGGTCAGGAGACCCAGTACTTC
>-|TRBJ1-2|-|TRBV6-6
CASSYSLAGGYGYTF
TGTGCCAGCAGTTACTCGCTGGCTGGCGGCTATGGCTACACCTTC
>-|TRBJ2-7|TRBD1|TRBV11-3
CASSLGQFYEQYF
TGTGCCAGCAGCTTGGGACAGTTCTACGAGCAGTACTTC
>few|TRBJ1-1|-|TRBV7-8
CASSGLGDGTEAFF
TGTGCCAGCAGCGGACTAGGGGACGGCACTGAAGCTTTCTTT
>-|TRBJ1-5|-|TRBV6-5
CTSSEERGLGPQHF
TGTACCAGCAGTGAAGAGAGGGGCTTGGGGCCCCAGCATTTT
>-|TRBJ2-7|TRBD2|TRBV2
CASSDPGLAGGINEQYF
TGTGCCAGCAGTGACCCAGGACTAGCGGGAGGAATCAACGAGCAGTACTTC
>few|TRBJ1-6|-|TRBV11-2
CASSFLETNSPLHF
TGTGCCAGCAGCTTCCTCGAGACCAATTCACCCCTCCACTTT
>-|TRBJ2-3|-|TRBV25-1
CASSEYLGDTQYF
TGTGCCAGCAGTGAATATCTGGGGGATACGCAGTATTTT
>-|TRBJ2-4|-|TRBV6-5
CASLKPPTNIQYF
TGTGCCTCCTTAAAACCACCAACGAACATTCAGTACTTC
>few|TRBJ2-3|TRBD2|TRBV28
CASSLIGGVDNTQYF
TGTGCCAGCAGCCTGATTGGGGGGGTGGATAATACGCAGTATTTT